This T cell receptor (beta chain) comes out of a study of blood T cell repertoires in COVID-19. Study-level information: Italy, Spain and the United States were the sources of the convalescent and acute COVID-19 samples. T cells, B-cell-depleted T cells, or PBMCs provided the cDNA or gDNA that served as material.

The CDR3 is 17 amino acids. CDR1 LGHNA and CDR2 YSLEER come from the germline V gene. V lost 6 bases and J lost 0, with 17 bases in between. Profiling relied on immunoSEQ multiplex PCR, and the TCRdb table lists in-frame clones only, not all of them. Here the sample spans some 120,000 clones, less than 90% being singletons. The sequencing input was peripheral blood. The receptor was derived from a woman older than 75 with acute or convalescent COVID-19. The V gene is TRBV4-3, the J gene TRBJ2-2; the D gene is possibly TRBD1 (5 bases). CDR3 coding DNA: TGCGCCAGCAGTCGACTTTTTGGGGCGGCGAACACCGGGGAGCTGTTTTTT. Translated: CASSRLFGAANTGELFF.